The rows below give T cell receptor beta chains drawn from one sample of a study of beta chain features in type 1 diabetes. Sequencing was performed with immunoSEQ multiplex PCR; in TCRdb, only in-frame clones are kept and a portion is missing. The sample shows 810,000 or so clones, 15% to 20% of them seen only once. Sequencing input: naive CD4+ T cells from blood. The receptor set was obtained from a woman aged 18-35 years in good health. The CDR3 runs from the conserved cysteine through the conserved F or W. D genes are given only for firm matches. The size of a clone is reported for some rows only, either as once, few or many, or as a class for expanded clones.

clone_size	j_call	v_call	d_call	cdr3_nt	cdr3_aa
NA	TRBJ2-7	TRBV29-1	TRBD1	TGCAGCGCCGGGACAGGGGTTCCCTACGAGCAGTACTTC	CSAGTGVPYEQYF
NA	TRBJ2-1	TRBV7-2	TRBD2	TGTGCCAGCAGCGCCACTAGCGGGAGGGATTTAGATGAGCAGTTCTTC	CASSATSGRDLDEQFF
NA	TRBJ2-7	TRBV7-2	NA	TGTGCCAGCAGCTTGGGGGGTTCTCGATACGAGCAGTACTTC	CASSLGGSRYEQYF
few	TRBJ1-4	TRBV21-1	NA	TGTGCCAGCAGCAATGCAGGGAGTATCGAAAAACTGTTTTTT	CASSNAGSIEKLFF
NA	TRBJ1-2	TRBV2	TRBD1	TGTGCCAGCAGGGCGGGACAGGGTTCTTTTCTAAACGGCTACACCTTC	CASRAGQGSFLNGYTF
NA	TRBJ2-1	TRBV7-9	NA	TGTGCCAGCAGCTTATTATACAGGGTAAATCGCTCCTACAATGAGCAGTTCTTC	CASSLLYRVNRSYNEQFF
NA	TRBJ1-5	TRBV5-1	TRBD1	TGCGCCAGCAGCTTGGACCCGTTTACAGGGGACCAGCCCCAGCATTTT	CASSLDPFTGDQPQHF
few	TRBJ1-5	TRBV28	NA	TGTGCCAGCAGTTGGGTGGGGCCCCAGCATTTT	CASSWVGPQHF
NA	TRBJ2-5	TRBV11-2	NA	TGTGCCAGCAGCTTATCAGACCCCGGGGGTCGGCAGTACTTC	CASSLSDPGGRQYF
NA	TRBJ1-5	TRBV4-2	NA	TGTGCCAGCAGCCAAGAAACGGTCAATCAGCCCCAGCATTTT	CASSQETVNQPQHF
NA	TRBJ1-2	TRBV7-2	NA	TGTGCCAGCAGCTTAGTCAGGACAACTCCCTATGGCTACACCTTC	CASSLVRTTPYGYTF
NA	TRBJ2-1	TRBV27	TRBD2	TGTGCCAGCAGTTTATTCGGGAGGGCCGGAAACAATGAGCAGTTCTTC	CASSLFGRAGNNEQFF
few	TRBJ1-1	TRBV27	NA	TGTGCCAGCAGTTTAACCAGGGTGAGCACTGAAGCTTTCTTT	CASSLTRVSTEAFF
few	TRBJ2-5	TRBV7-8	NA	TGTGCCAGCAGCTTAGATGTGGACTCCTGGGAGACCCAGTACTTC	CASSLDVDSWETQYF
NA	TRBJ1-6	TRBV7-9	TRBD1	TGTGCCAGCAGCTTCGGACAGGGGGCGAATTCACCCCTCCACTTT	CASSFGQGANSPLHF
NA	TRBJ1-3	TRBV7-3	NA	TGTGCCAGCAGCTCAACAGGTTTTGTCTCTGGAAACACCATATATTTT	CASSSTGFVSGNTIYF
NA	TRBJ2-1	TRBV11-2	TRBD2	TGTGCCAGCAGCTTAGGACTAGCGGAGTACAATGAGCAGTTCTTC	CASSLGLAEYNEQFF
NA	TRBJ2-5	TRBV29-1	NA	TGCAGCGCTGCTCGAGAACAAGAGACCCAGTACTTC	CSAAREQETQYF
NA	TRBJ2-1	TRBV5-1	TRBD1	TGCGCCAGCAGCTTGTCGGGACAGGGTTTAGTAAAACAATACAATGAGCAGTTCTTC	CASSLSGQGLVKQYNEQFF
few	TRBJ2-1	TRBV2	TRBD2	TGTGCCAGCGGGAAGGGTGCTAGCGGCTCCTACAATGAGCAGTTCTTC	CASGKGASGSYNEQFF
few	TRBJ1-5	TRBV28	NA	TGTGCCAGCAGTCGCGACAGTCGGGGCAATCAGCCCCAGCATTTT	CASSRDSRGNQPQHF
NA	TRBJ2-7	TRBV6-5	NA	TGTGCCAGCAAAGCGCCTAATTCCTACGAGCAGTACTTC	CASKAPNSYEQYF
NA	TRBJ2-7	TRBV28	NA	TGTGCCAGCAGACTAGGACTCTCCTACGAGCAGTACTTC	CASRLGLSYEQYF
few	TRBJ1-2	TRBV18	NA	TGTGCCAGCTCACCGAACATTCCTCAGGGCGGCTACACCTTC	CASSPNIPQGGYTF
NA	TRBJ1-2	TRBV7-2	NA	TGTGCCAGCAGCTTAGATACGGACATTTCAGGCTACACCTTC	CASSLDTDISGYTF
NA	TRBJ1-2	TRBV7-9	NA	TGTGCCAGCAGCTCCTCAGGGTCAGCTAACTATGGCTACACCTTC	CASSSSGSANYGYTF
few	TRBJ2-5	TRBV18	TRBD2	TGTGCCAGCTCACCTGGCGGGAGGGCCATAGAGACCCAGTACTTC	CASSPGGRAIETQYF
NA	TRBJ2-2	TRBV27	NA	TGTGCCAGCAGTCGCTTTACCGGGGAGCTGTTTTTT	CASSRFTGELFF
few	TRBJ1-1	TRBV29-1	NA	TGCAGCGCCCAGCTGAACACTGAAGCTTTCTTT	CSAQLNTEAFF
few	TRBJ2-1	TRBV28	NA	TGTGCCAGCAGTTTTAGGGGGAGGGCCGGTGAGCAGTTCTTC	CASSFRGRAGEQFF
few	TRBJ1-5	TRBV10-3	NA	TGTGCCATCAGTGATGAGATAGATCAGCCCCAGCATTTT	CAISDEIDQPQHF
NA	TRBJ1-2	TRBV28	TRBD1	TGTGCCAGCACCTTAGGGAACAGGGGTACTGACTATGGCTACACCTTC	CASTLGNRGTDYGYTF
NA	TRBJ2-5	TRBV7-9	NA	TGTGCCAGCACCTTTAGCGGACAAGAGACCCAGTACTTC	CASTFSGQETQYF
NA	TRBJ1-1	TRBV15	NA	TGTGCCGCCAGCAGAGATAAATGGCCAGTGGAGACTGAAGCTTTCTTT	CAASRDKWPVETEAFF
few	TRBJ1-1	TRBV7-9	NA	TGTGCCAGCAGCTTAGCGGTGGGGGTTGAAGCTTTCTTT	CASSLAVGVEAFF
few	TRBJ2-7	TRBV18	NA	TGTGCCAGCTCACCTCCGGGTCCAAGGGACGAGCAGTACTTC	CASSPPGPRDEQYF
NA	TRBJ2-4	TRBV28	TRBD2	TGTGCCAGCAGTTGGCCGGGACTAGCGGGAGCCATGCTAGCCAAAAACATTCAGTACTTC	CASSWPGLAGAMLAKNIQYF
NA	TRBJ2-3	TRBV7-2	TRBD2	TGTGCCAGCAGCTTAGGACTAGCGGGGGCAGATACGCAGTATTTT	CASSLGLAGADTQYF
NA	TRBJ2-3	TRBV25-1	TRBD2	TGTGCCAGCAGTGAAGAGGGTGGCGGGAGGCCGTATTTT	CASSEEGGGRPYF
NA	TRBJ1-3	TRBV7-9	NA	TGTGCCAGCAGCCCTACGGGGACTGGAAACACCACATATTTT	CASSPTGTGNTTYF
few	TRBJ2-2	TRBV4-3	TRBD1	TGCGCCAGCAGCCAAGATACCAAAAGGGGGACAGTCAACACCGGGGAGCTGTTTTTT	CASSQDTKRGTVNTGELFF
NA	TRBJ2-1	TRBV25-1	NA	TGTGCCAGCAGGGGGTACAATGAGCAGTTCTTC	CASRGYNEQFF
few	TRBJ2-3	TRBV15	NA	TGTGCCACCCAGCCCTCGTCCCTAACGTACACAGATACGCAGTATTTT	CATQPSSLTYTDTQYF
few	TRBJ2-3	TRBV27	NA	TGTGCCAGCAGTTTAACCTCGTACACAGATACGCAGTATTTT	CASSLTSYTDTQYF
NA	TRBJ1-2	TRBV7-2	NA	TGTGCCAGCAGCTCAAGGGGCGTTCGGGGCTATGGCTACACCTTC	CASSSRGVRGYGYTF
NA	TRBJ1-5	TRBV7-2	TRBD1	TGTGCCAGCGGCAAGACAGGGTTTACGCAGCCCCAGCATTTT	CASGKTGFTQPQHF
few	TRBJ2-2	TRBV5-1	TRBD2	TGCGCCAGCAGCTTAGGACTAGCGATGGCCGGGGAGCTGTTTTTT	CASSLGLAMAGELFF
few	TRBJ2-5	TRBV7-9	NA	TGTGCCAGCAGCTTAGGATTAATGCGGAAACAAGAGACCCAGTACTTC	CASSLGLMRKQETQYF
NA	TRBJ2-3	TRBV6-5	NA	TGTGCCAGCAGTTACGGGCGGTCCAGCACCGGGACGCAGTATTTT	CASSYGRSSTGTQYF
few	TRBJ2-1	TRBV7-9	NA	TGTGCCAGCAGCTTATTTAATACTGAGCAGTTCTTC	CASSLFNTEQFF
few	TRBJ2-3	TRBV27	TRBD1	TGTGCCAGCAGTCCTAAACCCCTGTCCGGGACAGGGTTGGGAGATACGCAGTATTTT	CASSPKPLSGTGLGDTQYF
NA	TRBJ2-5	TRBV11-2	TRBD2	TGTGCCAGCAGCTCGGTCAGACTAGCGGGGTCCCAAGAGACCCAGTACTTC	CASSSVRLAGSQETQYF
few	TRBJ2-4	TRBV4-2	NA	TGTGCCAGCAGCCAAGCGTATCTAGCCAAAAACATTCAGTACTTC	CASSQAYLAKNIQYF
NA	TRBJ2-7	TRBV7-9	NA	TGTGCCAGCAGCTTTGGAGCAGGATACTACGAGCAGTACTTC	CASSFGAGYYEQYF
NA	TRBJ2-2	TRBV4-3	NA	TGCGCCAGCAGCCAAGTGTATTCGAGGCGACCCACGGCGTCAAGCACCGGGGAGCTGTTTTTT	CASSQVYSRRPTASSTGELFF
NA	TRBJ2-3	TRBV6-5	NA	TGTGCCAGCACTCGACTAGGAACGTCTACAGATACGCAGTATTTT	CASTRLGTSTDTQYF
few	TRBJ2-5	TRBV28	NA	TGTGCCAGCAGTTTAGGCAGACGGGTGGTCCAAGAGACCCAGTACTTC	CASSLGRRVVQETQYF
few	TRBJ2-2	TRBV6-1	TRBD2	TGTGCCAGCAGTGCTACATCTAGCGGGAGGCGTACCGGGGAGCTGTTTTTT	CASSATSSGRRTGELFF